The rows below give T cell receptor beta chains drawn from one sample of a study of blood T cell repertoires in COVID-19. The data were produced by immunoSEQ multiplex PCR, yet TCRdb's version contains in-frame clones alone and is incomplete. The table records 300,000 to 400,000 clones, approximately 89% of them present only once. The sequenced material came from peripheral blood. The receptors derive from a young woman with COVID-19, enrolled during active disease. The CDR3 runs from the conserved cysteine through the conserved F or W. D genes are given only for firm matches. Only part of the rows carry a size: once, few, many, or a class if the clone is expanded.

v_gene,abundance,j_gene,d_gene,CDR3aa,CDR3nt
TRBV7-2,.,TRBJ2-7,TRBD2,CASSRGVAGGPQTEQYF,TGTGCCAGCAGCCGGGGAGTAGCGGGGGGGCCGCAGACCGAGCAGTACTTC
TRBV11-2,.,TRBJ2-5,.,CASSLGVDSIKETQYF,TGTGCCAGCAGCTTAGGAGTCGACAGCATAAAAGAGACCCAGTACTTC
TRBV5-6,.,TRBJ1-2,.,CASSLEREAGVNYGYTF,TGTGCCAGCAGCTTAGAGAGGGAGGCAGGAGTTAACTATGGCTACACCTTC
TRBV11-2,.,TRBJ1-1,.,CASSFWLQEAFF,TGTGCCAGCAGCTTTTGGTTGCAGGAAGCTTTCTTT
TRBV7-3,.,TRBJ2-3,TRBD2,CASTQAGGVADTQYF,TGTGCCAGCACCCAGGCTGGGGGGGTGGCAGATACGCAGTATTTT
TRBV5-6,.,TRBJ1-2,TRBD1,CASSHNPTGDYGYTF,TGTGCCAGCAGCCACAACCCGACAGGGGACTATGGCTACACCTTC
TRBV5-3,.,TRBJ2-5,.,CARSPDSKETQYF,TGTGCCAGAAGCCCCGACTCGAAAGAGACCCAGTACTTC
TRBV9,.,TRBJ2-2,TRBD1,CASSWGTANTGELFF,TGTGCCAGCAGCTGGGGGACAGCGAACACCGGGGAGCTGTTTTTT
TRBV27,.,TRBJ1-2,TRBD1,CASSPRTGGVYGYTF,TGTGCCAGCAGCCCCAGGACAGGGGGCGTTTATGGCTACACCTTC
TRBV18,.,TRBJ1-5,.,CASSTGRGQPQHF,TGTGCCAGCTCAACGGGTAGGGGTCAGCCCCAGCATTTT
TRBV19,once,TRBJ1-5,.,CASRDTVNQPQHF,TGTGCCAGTCGTGACACGGTCAATCAGCCCCAGCATTTT
TRBV2,.,TRBJ1-4,TRBD1,CASQGQGNEKLFF,TGTGCCAGCCAGGGACAGGGGAATGAAAAACTGTTTTTT
TRBV11-3,.,TRBJ2-6,.,CASSRPGQSSGANVLTF,TGTGCCAGCAGCCGGCCGGGACAAAGCTCTGGGGCCAACGTCCTGACTTTC
TRBV30,.,TRBJ2-3,TRBD2,CAWIRGGWFGTDTQYF,TGTGCCTGGATCCGCGGGGGGTGGTTTGGGACAGATACGCAGTATTTT
TRBV4-1,once,TRBJ2-2,.,CASSQDSEGTGELFF,TGCGCCAGCAGCCAAGATAGTGAGGGAACCGGGGAGCTGTTTTTT
TRBV6-5,.,TRBJ1-2,.,CASSYSRTGGGYGYTF,TGTGCCAGCAGTTACTCGAGGACGGGGGGCGGATATGGCTACACCTTC
TRBV7-7,.,TRBJ2-1,.,CASSLFLGDEQFF,TGTGCCAGCAGCCTCTTCCTAGGCGATGAGCAGTTCTTC